This TCR beta chain came from a study of CD8 T cells in ankylosing spondylitis. TCRdb re-called the 5' RACE reads with MiXCR, one entry per CDR3 protein. This table has 800,000 to 900,000 distinct CDR3 sequences, 10% to 15% appearing once. Per germline, CDR1 WSHSY and CDR2 SAAADI. V was clipped by 3 bases and J by 4 bases; unmatched bases: 5. This CDR3 spans 14 amino acids. Findings and caveats of the study: In ankylosing spondylitis blood, a motif of roughly 8 highly homologous TCR beta variants appeared characteristic.

Concerning this clonotype itself: Its antigen is undetermined.

The source of this sequence is a male donor with ankylosing spondylitis. The J gene is TRBJ2-5, the V gene TRBV10-2; 7 bases map to TRBD1. Sequenced: blood, either unsorted or a sorted T cell fraction (not recorded which). Here the CDR3 DNA reads TGCGCCAGCAGTGACTACAGGGGAAGAGAGACCCAGTACTTC. Its protein product is CASSDYRGRETQYF.